The rows below give T cell receptor beta chains drawn from one sample of a study of T cell clones after liver transplantation. The method was immunoSEQ multiplex PCR; TCRdb's version includes in-frame clones alone and lacks a portion of them. This sample has some 57,000 clones, with about 70% found just once. The sequencing here drew on CD4+ T cells from blood, taken at the 22-month timepoint. The source of these receptors is a human patient who received a liver transplant. Some T cells may arise from the graft donor. Each CDR3 is given with its conserved first and last residue. D genes are given only for firm matches. Clone size is not always given. Where it is, it says once, few, many or a class for expanded clones.

V	D	size	J	CDR3	DNA
TRBV28	TRBD1	NA	TRBJ2-1	CASSLGQGLTNEQFF	TGTGCCAGCAGCTTAGGACAGGGATTAACGAATGAGCAGTTCTTC
TRBV19	NA	NA	TRBJ2-2	CASSLGITGELFF	TGTGCCAGTAGTCTGGGAATAACCGGGGAGCTGTTTTTT
TRBV2	NA	NA	TRBJ1-3	CASSENSRFSGNTIYF	TGTGCCAGCAGTGAGAACTCCAGGTTCTCTGGAAACACCATATATTTT
TRBV7-2	NA	few	TRBJ2-3	CASSLLGGSTDTQYF	TGTGCCAGCAGCCTCCTAGGTGGGAGCACAGATACGCAGTATTTT
TRBV5-1	NA	few	TRBJ2-1	CASSPEGGNEQFF	TGCGCCAGCAGCCCCGAGGGGGGCAATGAGCAGTTCTTC
TRBV5-6	NA	NA	TRBJ1-1	CASSSGLGELNTEAFF	TGTGCCAGCAGCTCGGGACTCGGGGAATTAAACACTGAAGCTTTCTTT
TRBV28	NA	once	TRBJ1-5	CASSLWGLEDSNQPQHF	TGTGCCAGCAGTTTATGGGGCCTGGAGGATAGCAATCAGCCCCAGCATTTT
TRBV5-4	NA	few	TRBJ2-7	CASSGAYEQYF	TGTGCCAGCAGCGGTGCGTACGAGCAGTACTTC
TRBV5-1	NA	few	TRBJ1-2	CASSLEDRNYGYTF	TGCGCCAGCAGCTTGGAGGACCGGAACTATGGCTACACCTTC
TRBV27	TRBD1	NA	TRBJ1-1	CASTSGQGNTEAFF	TGTGCCAGCACCTCCGGACAGGGGAACACTGAAGCTTTCTTT
TRBV2	NA	few	TRBJ2-7	CASTTLVSPSYEQYF	TGTGCCAGCACTACCTTGGTCTCTCCTTCCTACGAGCAGTACTTC
TRBV25-1	TRBD2	NA	TRBJ2-1	CASRPGSGDYNEQFF	TGTGCCAGCAGGCCAGGGAGCGGGGACTACAATGAGCAGTTCTTC
TRBV19	NA	NA	TRBJ1-2	CASSVDKLNYGYTF	TGTGCCAGTAGTGTGGACAAGCTGAACTATGGCTACACCTTC
TRBV27	TRBD1	NA	TRBJ1-2	CASRDLYRGRYGYTF	TGTGCCAGCAGGGACCTATACAGGGGTAGATATGGCTACACCTTC
TRBV6-8	NA	NA	TRBJ1-1	CASSSIEAFF	TGTGCCAGCAGTTCGATTGAAGCTTTCTTT
TRBV23-1	TRBD1	few	TRBJ2-1	CASSPRTGPNSSYNEQFF	TGCGCCAGCAGTCCTAGGACAGGGCCGAACAGCTCCTACAATGAGCAGTTCTTC
TRBV7-2	NA	NA	TRBJ1-2	CASSVTSGAQNGYTF	TGTGCCAGCAGCGTCACGTCGGGGGCGCAGAATGGCTACACCTTC
TRBV4-2	NA	NA	TRBJ2-1	CASSQDQGSHNEQFF	TGTGCCAGCAGCCAAGATCAGGGTAGTCACAATGAGCAGTTCTTC
TRBV19	NA	NA	TRBJ2-3	CASTHPQGDTQYF	TGTGCCAGTACCCACCCCCAGGGAGATACGCAGTATTTT
TRBV7-3	NA	few	TRBJ1-6	CASSPPRGRDSPLHF	TGTGCCAGCAGCCCCCCGAGAGGGAGGGATTCACCCCTCCACTTT
TRBV6-5	NA	NA	TRBJ1-1	CASSYDSSMNTEAFF	TGTGCCAGCAGTTACGACAGTTCCATGAACACTGAAGCTTTCTTT
TRBV5-4	NA	once	TRBJ2-1	CASSIGTEYNEQFF	TGTGCCAGCAGCATCGGGACTGAATACAATGAGCAGTTCTTC
TRBV7-9	NA	NA	TRBJ1-1	CASSFGEYTEAFF	TGTGCCAGCAGCTTCGGAGAATACACTGAAGCTTTCTTT
TRBV30	TRBD1	few	TRBJ1-2	CAWGQRGLYGYTF	TGTGCCTGGGGTCAAAGGGGGCTCTATGGCTACACCTTC
TRBV7-2	NA	once	TRBJ2-7	CASSLYYEQYF	TGTGCCAGCAGCCTTTACTACGAGCAGTACTTC
TRBV15	NA	NA	TRBJ2-2	CATSRAGTNTGELFF	TGTGCCACCAGCAGAGCGGGGACGAACACCGGGGAGCTGTTTTTT
TRBV7-9	NA	few	TRBJ1-2	CASSPQRQTGGYTF	TGTGCCAGCAGCCCCCAACGCCAGACAGGAGGCTACACCTTC
TRBV4-1	NA	NA	TRBJ2-7	CASRHPGLSGGTYEQYF	TGCGCCAGCAGACACCCAGGTCTGTCTGGGGGGACCTACGAGCAGTACTTC
TRBV18	NA	NA	TRBJ1-3	CASTDSSGNTIYF	TGTGCCAGCACCGACAGCTCTGGAAACACCATATATTTT
TRBV6-1	NA	NA	TRBJ1-5	CASSEYLQGNQPQHF	TGTGCCAGCAGTGAATACCTGCAGGGAAATCAGCCCCAGCATTTT
TRBV7-2	TRBD1	once	TRBJ2-2	CASSLRGQGGGELFF	TGTGCCAGCAGCTTAAGGGGACAGGGGGGCGGGGAGCTGTTTTTT
TRBV4-1	TRBD1	NA	TRBJ2-1	CASSQGTGPYDEQFF	TGCGCCAGCAGCCAAGGGACAGGGCCCTACGATGAGCAGTTCTTC
TRBV15	NA	NA	TRBJ2-5	CATSRDAGLETQYF	TGTGCCACCAGCAGAGATGCGGGGTTAGAGACCCAGTACTTC
TRBV30	NA	NA	TRBJ2-4	CAWSVNEWDIQYF	TGTGCCTGGAGTGTAAACGAGTGGGACATTCAGTACTTC
TRBV10-3	NA	NA	TRBJ1-5	CAISDTGYNQPQHF	TGTGCCATCAGCGACACAGGGTACAATCAGCCCCAGCATTTT
TRBV30	NA	NA	TRBJ2-7	CAWSWQYEQYF	TGTGCCTGGAGCTGGCAATACGAGCAGTACTTC
TRBV2	TRBD2	NA	TRBJ2-4	CASSPSGGAQNIQYF	TGTGCCAGCAGTCCTAGCGGGGGGGCCCAAAACATTCAGTACTTC
TRBV9	NA	few	TRBJ2-2	CASSWSVGDTGELFF	TGTGCCAGCAGCTGGTCGGTGGGTGACACCGGGGAGCTGTTTTTT
TRBV10-3	TRBD1	NA	TRBJ2-7	CAISLRDRVNEQYF	TGTGCCATCAGCCTACGGGACAGGGTCAACGAGCAGTACTTC